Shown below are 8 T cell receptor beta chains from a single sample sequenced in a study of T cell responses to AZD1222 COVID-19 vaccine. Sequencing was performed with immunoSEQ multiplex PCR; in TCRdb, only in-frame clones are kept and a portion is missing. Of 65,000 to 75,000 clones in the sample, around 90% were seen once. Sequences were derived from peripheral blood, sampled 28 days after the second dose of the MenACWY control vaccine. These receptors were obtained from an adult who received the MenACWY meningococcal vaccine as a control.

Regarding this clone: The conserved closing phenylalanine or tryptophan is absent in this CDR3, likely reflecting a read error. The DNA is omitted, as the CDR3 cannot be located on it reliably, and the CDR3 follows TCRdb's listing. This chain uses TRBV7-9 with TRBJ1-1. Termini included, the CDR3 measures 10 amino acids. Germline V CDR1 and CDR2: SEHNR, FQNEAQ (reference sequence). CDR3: CASSLVSPVI.

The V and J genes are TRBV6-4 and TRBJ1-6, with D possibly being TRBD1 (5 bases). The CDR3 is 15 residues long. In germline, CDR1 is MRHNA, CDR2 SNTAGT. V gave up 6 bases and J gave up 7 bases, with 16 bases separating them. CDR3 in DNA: TGTGCCAGCAGGCAACAGGCGGGCGCGAATTCACCCCTCCACTTT. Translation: CASRQQAGANSPLHF.

CDR3 nucleotides: TGTGCCAGCTCACCAAGGCGGTCCGTGACAGGGGGTTTGGAGCAGTACTTC. Translated, it gives CASSPRRSVTGGLEQYF. The chain links TRBV18 to TRBJ2-7; 9 bases map to TRBD1. With V trimmed by 2 bases and J by 7 bases, 15 bases remained unmatched. The CDR3 has 17 amino acids. Per the germline V gene, CDR1 is KGHSH and CDR2 is LQKENI.

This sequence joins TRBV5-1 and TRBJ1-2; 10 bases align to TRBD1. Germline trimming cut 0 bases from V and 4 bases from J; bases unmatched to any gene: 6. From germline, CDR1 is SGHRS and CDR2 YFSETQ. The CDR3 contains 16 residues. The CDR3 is CASSLGTGGRGYGYTF. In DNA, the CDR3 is TGCGCCAGCAGCTTGGGGACAGGGGGTCGCGGCTATGGCTACACCTTC.

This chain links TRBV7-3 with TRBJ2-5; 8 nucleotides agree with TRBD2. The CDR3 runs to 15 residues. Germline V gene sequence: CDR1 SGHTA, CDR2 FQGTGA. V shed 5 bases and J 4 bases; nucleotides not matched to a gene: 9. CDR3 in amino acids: CASSPTGLAGETQYF. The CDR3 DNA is TGTGCCAGCAGCCCCACCGGGCTAGCGGGAGAGACCCAGTACTTC.

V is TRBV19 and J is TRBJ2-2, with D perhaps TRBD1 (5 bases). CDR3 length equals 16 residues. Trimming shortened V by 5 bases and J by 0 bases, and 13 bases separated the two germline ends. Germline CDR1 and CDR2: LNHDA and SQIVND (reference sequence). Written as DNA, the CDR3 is TGTGCCAGTAGTCCTCGACAGTTTACGAACACCGGGGAGCTGTTTTTT. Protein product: CASSPRQFTNTGELFF. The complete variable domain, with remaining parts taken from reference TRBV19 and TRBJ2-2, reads DGGITQSPKYLFRKEGQNVTLSCEQNLNHDAMYWYRQDPGQGLRLIYYSQIVNDFQKGDIAEGYSVSREKKESFPLTVTSAQKNPTAFYLCASSPRQFTNTGELFFGEGSRLTVL.

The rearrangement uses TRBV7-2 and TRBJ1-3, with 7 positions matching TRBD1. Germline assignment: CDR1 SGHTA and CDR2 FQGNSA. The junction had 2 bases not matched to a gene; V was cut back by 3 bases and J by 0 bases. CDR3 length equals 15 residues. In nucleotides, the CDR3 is TGTGCCAGCAGCTTGGGGACAGCCTCTGGAAACACCATATATTTT. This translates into CASSLGTASGNTIYF. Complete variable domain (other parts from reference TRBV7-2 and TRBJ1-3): GAGVSQSPSNKVTEKGKDVELRCDPISGHTALYWYRQSLGQGLEFLIYFQGNSAPDKSGLPSDRFSAERTGGSVSTLTIQRTQQEDSAVYLCASSLGTASGNTIYFGEGSWLTVV.

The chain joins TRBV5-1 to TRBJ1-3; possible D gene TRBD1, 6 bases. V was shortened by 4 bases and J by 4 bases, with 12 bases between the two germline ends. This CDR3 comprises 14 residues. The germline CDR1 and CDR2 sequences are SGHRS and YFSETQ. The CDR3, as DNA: TGCGCCAGCAGCCCGGTGGACAGCGGAAACACCATATATTTT. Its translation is CASSPVDSGNTIYF.